This record looks at one T cell receptor beta chain sequence and its context. The data are from a study of blood T cell repertoires in COVID-19. Germline loops: CDR1 LNHDA, CDR2 SQIVND (reference sequence). This CDR3 contains 14 residues. V shed 3 bases and J shed 7 bases, with 10 bases lying between them. The repertoire was sequenced with immunoSEQ multiplex PCR; TCRdb's copy has only in-frame clones and lacks some. The sample carries approximately 330,000 clones, roughly 89% recorded once. V and J are TRBV19 and TRBJ1-6, with D maybe TRBD1 (5 bases). This receptor was identified in a man between 25 and 39 years old with COVID-19, enrolled during active disease. The sequenced sample consisted of peripheral blood. The CDR3 DNA sequence: TGTGCCAGTAGTATCCGGGGGACGAATTCACCCCTCCACTTT. Protein: CASSIRGTNSPLHF.